One sample yielded the 2 T cell receptor beta chains listed below, sequenced in a study of T cell responses to AZD1222 COVID-19 vaccine. The assay was immunoSEQ multiplex PCR, and TCRdb's table has in-frame clones only and misses some. The sample lists some 130,000 clones, over 90% occurring once. The sample here was peripheral blood, taken on day 0 of AZD1222 vaccination. These receptors originate from an adult in good health.

The chain employs TRBV7-9 and TRBJ2-1; D is unclear. Trimming stripped 5 bases from V and 10 bases from J, with 12 bases between. From germline, CDR1 is SEHNR and CDR2 FQNEAQ (reference sequence). This CDR3 has 12 amino acids. The CDR3 coding sequence is TGTGCCAGCAGCCCTTCGGAACGGGAGCAGTTCTTC. Residues: CASSPSEREQFF.

The chain couples TRBV5-4 to TRBJ1-2; 8 positions match TRBD1. This CDR3 region has 13 residues. Germline assignment: CDR1 SGHNT and CDR2 YYREEE (reference sequence). With 4 bases clipped from V and 3 bases from J, the junction kept 2 bases outside the gene matches. The CDR3 DNA reads TGTGCCAGCAGCCCGGACAGGGACTATGGCTACACCTTC. Protein: CASSPDRDYGYTF.